This TCR beta chain derives from a study of T cell responses to AZD1222 COVID-19 vaccine. Across the whole study: The study pooled second doses at about 4 or about 12 weeks.

Findings and caveats of the study: Unmutated regions of variants are reportedly targeted by nearly half of spike-specific TCRs. The study found vaccine-associated CD4 TCRs spanning spike, dominant at 160-218 and 743-854. Donors were largely white British and mainly female; clonal diversity was possibly underestimated.

On this clone itself: Antigen specificity is unknown.

The V and J ends lost 0 bases and 3 bases respectively, with 12 bases between them. Germline CDR1 LNHDA, CDR2 SQIVND (reference sequence). The CDR3 sequence is 16 residues long. Profiling relied on immunoSEQ multiplex PCR, and the TCRdb table lists in-frame clones only, not all of them. The sample lists about 150,000 clones, about 90% occurring once. The chain links TRBV19 to TRBJ1-5; possible D gene TRBD1, 5 bases. The sequence came from an adult in good health. This specimen consisted of peripheral blood, obtained on day 0 of AZD1222 vaccination. Here the CDR3 reads CASSIDRGTHNQPQHF. The CDR3 region has the DNA TGTGCCAGTAGTATAGATCGGGGGACGCACAATCAGCCCCAGCATTTT.